Following are 13 T cell receptor beta chains from one sample sequenced in a study of cytomegalovirus exposure and HLA in healthy donors (dated by TCRdb to 2016 to 2017). The library was made by the immunoSEQ multiplex PCR assay. The multiplex PCR relied on a mix of 60 forward primers for TCR Vbeta segments and 13 reverse primers for TCR Jbeta segments. TCRdb took over this immuneACCESS table, retaining in-frame rearrangements with V and J assigned. Such tables are incomplete; in checked studies, under half of the missing clones stem from an unresolved V gene, and the remainder is unexplained. This sample has around 120,000 clones in its table, and over 80% of those were observed once. About 0.25% of the sample is held by the ten biggest clonotypes. The sequencing sample was made of PBMCs. The receptors were gathered from a man aged 50-59 years in good health and CMV-seronegative.

The chain is built from TRBV4-3 and TRBJ2-2; 14 bases fit TRBD2. Germline V gene sequence: CDR1 LGHNA, CDR2 YSLEER. J was trimmed by 3 bases and V by 0 bases; bases with no gene match: 3. This CDR3 comprises 18 residues. The CDR3 here is CASSQETSGRADTGELFF. CDR3 DNA sequence: TGCGCCAGCAGCCAAGAGACTAGCGGGAGGGCTGACACCGGGGAGCTGTTTTTT.

The genes are TRBV6-5 and TRBJ2-7, with TRBD2 matching 11 bases. V trimming: 1 base; J trimming: 1 base; junction bases outside the gene matches: 3. The CDR3 spans 16 residues. CDR1 and CDR2 from the germline V gene are MNHEY and SVGAGI. The CDR3 DNA reads as TGTGCCAGCAGTTACTTTCGACTAGCGGGGTCCTACGAGCAGTACTTC. It codes for CASSYFRLAGSYEQYF.

The rearrangement joins TRBV30 to TRBJ1-2, with TRBD1 matching over 8 bases. Germline lookup yields CDR1 GTSNPN and CDR2 SVGIG (reference sequence). This CDR3 has 16 amino acids. Trimming took 8 bases from V and 4 from J; bases not matched to a gene: 18. The CDR3 loop reads CARGSSTTGAFYGYTF. The DNA for the CDR3 is TGTGCCCGGGGTAGCTCTACGACAGGGGCCTTCTATGGCTACACCTTC.

This clone was seen only a few times. The chain combines TRBV1 with TRBJ2-1; the D call in the table, TRBD2, was not verified against the DNA. TRBV1 is classified as a pseudogene. This CDR3 is built from 14 residues. The CDR3 here is CTSSQDEEGGEQFF. The CDR3 region has the DNA TGCACCAGCAGCCAAGATGAGGAGGGAGGTGAGCAGTTCTTC.

The chain links TRBV9 to TRBJ2-3, with D perhaps TRBD2 (6 bases). The CDR3 runs 15 residues. Germline CDR1 reads SGDLS; CDR2 reads YYNGEE. V was clipped by 4 bases and J by 3 bases, with 15 bases between them. CDR3 loop: CASSPRRVWTDTQYF. CDR3 DNA sequence: TGTGCCAGCAGCCCAAGGAGGGTTTGGACAGATACGCAGTATTTT.

This chain links TRBV7-7 with TRBJ2-5; possible D gene TRBD2, 6 bases. From germline, CDR1 is SSHAT and CDR2 FNYEAQ (reference sequence). CDR3 length: 16 residues. Trimming took 5 bases from V and 3 from J, leaving 19 bases between them. Here the CDR3 reads CASSLRTGGGKETQYF. Written as DNA, the CDR3 is TGTGCCAGCAGCCTACGTACCGGGGGAGGTAAAGAGACCCAGTACTTC. The entire variable domain, with the rest obtained from reference TRBV7-7 and TRBJ2-5, is as follows: GAGVSQSPRYKVTKRGQDVTLRCDPISSHATLYWYQQALGQGPEFLTYFNYEAQPDKSGLPSDRFSAERPEGSISTLTIQRTEQRDSAMYRCASSLRTGGGKETQYFGPGTRLLVL.

This rearrangement joins TRBV25-1 to TRBJ2-5; D ambiguous. V was cut by 3 bases and J by 1 base, with 9 bases left in between. The germline V gene has CDR1 MGHDK and CDR2 SYGVNS. The CDR3 length is 14 residues. The DNA of the CDR3 is TGTGCCAGCAGTGACCCCGCTAGCCAAGAGACCCAGTACTTC. It translates to CASSDPASQETQYF.

This chain links TRBV29-1 with TRBJ1-5; D is uncertain. The CDR3 has 11 residues. CDR1 and CDR2 (germline): SQVTM, ANQGSEA. Trimming removed 4 bases at V and 2 bases at J, with 3 bases between. The CDR3 coding sequence is TGCAGCGTTGGAGGCAATCAGCCCCAGCATTTT. It codes for CSVGGNQPQHF.

J is TRBJ2-5 and V is TRBV5-4; weak D call: TRBD1 (6 bases). The DNA end favors TRBJ2-7, so the J call may be wrong. The CDR3 is 13 amino acids. Germline values: CDR1 SGHNT, CDR2 YYREEE (reference sequence). The CDR3 DNA sequence: TGTGCCAGCAGCTTCCCAGGGGCCTACGAGCAGTACTTC. Translating it yields CASSFPGAYEQYF.

V gene TRBV27 combines with J gene TRBJ1-1, with TRBD1 identical over 12 bases. This CDR3 contains 20 residues. The germline gives CDR1 MNHEY, CDR2 SMNVEV (reference sequence). The trim removed 4 bases at V and 3 bases at J, leaving 18 bases unmatched. DNA of the CDR3: TGTGCCAGCAGTTCCTGGGGGGGGACAGGGGGCTTAGGGAGAGACACTGAAGCTTTCTTT. Its translation: CASSSWGGTGGLGRDTEAFF.

The chain has TRBV9 and TRBJ2-7, with 12 bases fitting TRBD2. In germline, CDR1 is SGDLS, CDR2 YYNGEE. V shed 1 base and J 4 bases; nucleotides not matched to a gene: 3. The CDR3 length is 15 residues. In nucleotides, the CDR3 is TGTGCCAGCAGCGTAAGAACTAGCGGGGGGTACGAGCAGTACTTC. Its protein is CASSVRTSGGYEQYF.

The rearrangement uses TRBV10-3 and TRBJ2-5, with D possibly being TRBD2 (7 bases). V lost 2 bases to trimming and J lost 5 bases, with 18 bases between them. Germline-derived CDR1 and CDR2 are ENHRY and SYGVKD. The CDR3 contains 16 residues. The CDR3 sequence is CAISERGGPGTETQYF. The CDR3 DNA reads as TGTGCCATCAGTGAGAGGGGGGGGCCAGGGACGGAGACCCAGTACTTC.

This rearrangement joins TRBV6-1 to TRBJ2-1; 8 bases map to TRBD2. The CDR3 runs 15 residues. V was clipped by 8 bases and J by 0 bases; unmatched bases: 6. CDR1 is MNHNS, CDR2 SASEGT, per germline. This chain's CDR3 is CASGTGLGSYNEQFF. The CDR3 DNA sequence: TGTGCCAGCGGGACGGGACTAGGCTCCTACAATGAGCAGTTCTTC.